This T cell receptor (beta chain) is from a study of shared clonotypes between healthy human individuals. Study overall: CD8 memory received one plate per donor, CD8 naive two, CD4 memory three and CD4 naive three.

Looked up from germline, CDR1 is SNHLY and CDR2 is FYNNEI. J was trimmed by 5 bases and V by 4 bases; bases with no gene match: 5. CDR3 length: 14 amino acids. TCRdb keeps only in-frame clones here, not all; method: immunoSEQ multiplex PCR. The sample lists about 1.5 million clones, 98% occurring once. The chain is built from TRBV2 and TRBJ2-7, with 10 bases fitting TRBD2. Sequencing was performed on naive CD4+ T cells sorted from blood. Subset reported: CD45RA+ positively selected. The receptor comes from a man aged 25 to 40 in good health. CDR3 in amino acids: CASSVGTSADEQYF. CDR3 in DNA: TGTGCCAGCAGTGTTGGGACTAGCGCGGACGAGCAGTACTTC.